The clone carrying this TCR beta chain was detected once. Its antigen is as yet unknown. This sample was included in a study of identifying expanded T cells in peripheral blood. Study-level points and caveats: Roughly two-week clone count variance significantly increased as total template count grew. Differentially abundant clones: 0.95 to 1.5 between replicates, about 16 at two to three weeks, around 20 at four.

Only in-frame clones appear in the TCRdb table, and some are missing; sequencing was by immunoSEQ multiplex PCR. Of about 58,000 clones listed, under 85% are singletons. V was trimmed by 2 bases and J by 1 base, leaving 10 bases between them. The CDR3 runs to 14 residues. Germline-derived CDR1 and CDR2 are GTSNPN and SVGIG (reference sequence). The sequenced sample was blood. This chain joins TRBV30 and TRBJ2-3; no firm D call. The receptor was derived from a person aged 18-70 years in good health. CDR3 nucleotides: TGTGCCTGGAGTAAGGCAGTGCGCACAGATACGCAGTATTTT. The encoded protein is CAWSKAVRTDTQYF.